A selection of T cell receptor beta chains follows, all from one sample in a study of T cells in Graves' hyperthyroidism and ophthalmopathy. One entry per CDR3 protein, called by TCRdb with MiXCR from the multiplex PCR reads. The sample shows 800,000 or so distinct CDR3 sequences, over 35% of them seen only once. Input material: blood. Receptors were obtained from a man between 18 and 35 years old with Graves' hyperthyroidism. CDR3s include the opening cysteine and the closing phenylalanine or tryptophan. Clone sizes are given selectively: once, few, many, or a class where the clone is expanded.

CDR3: CAISGVTEAFF
J: TRBJ1-1
length: 11
size: many
V: TRBV10-3

CDR3: CASRDGTGTNQPQHF
J: TRBJ1-5
length: 15
size: -
V: TRBV2

CDR3: CASILQGHEQYF
J: TRBJ2-7
length: 12
size: many
V: TRBV2

CDR3: CASSSGPLGEAFF
J: TRBJ1-1
length: 13
size: few
V: TRBV7-2

CDR3: CSAGDPDTEAFF
J: TRBJ1-1
length: 12
size: -
V: TRBV20-1

CDR3: CSVAVMSEAFF
J: TRBJ1-1
length: 11
size: many
V: TRBV29-1

CDR3: CASSPDGEGTEAFF
J: TRBJ1-1
length: 14
size: -
V: TRBV2

CDR3: CSARGSEEEGDTIYF
J: TRBJ1-3
length: 15
size: -
V: TRBV20-1

CDR3: CASRGIGTGREQYF
J: TRBJ2-7
length: 14
size: -
V: TRBV10-3

CDR3: CASSLMGLAGETQYF
J: TRBJ2-5
length: 15
size: -
V: TRBV7-2

CDR3: CSVEWWTSGRETQYF
J: TRBJ2-5
length: 15
size: many
V: TRBV29-1

CDR3: CASSLSVGSPREQYF
J: TRBJ2-7
length: 15
size: few
V: TRBV7-8

CDR3: CASSSTPERNTEAFF
J: TRBJ1-1
length: 15
size: -
V: TRBV10-3

CDR3: CASSFSAGPEERYF
J: TRBJ2-7
length: 14
size: -
V: TRBV7-2

CDR3: CASSLGSPPLHF
J: TRBJ1-6
length: 12
size: few
V: TRBV12-3/TRBV12-4

CDR3: CASSSQDARNTEAFF
J: TRBJ1-1
length: 15
size: many
V: TRBV7-8

CDR3: CASSGTSDYEQYF
J: TRBJ2-7
length: 13
size: -
V: TRBV5-4

CDR3: CASSPLGQADNQPQHF
J: TRBJ1-5
length: 16
size: many
V: TRBV7-2

CDR3: CASSQGRRPTGELFF
J: TRBJ2-2
length: 15
size: few
V: TRBV14

CDR3: CATGGAATYEQYF
J: TRBJ2-7
length: 13
size: -
V: TRBV19

CDR3: CASSKQTGYEQYF
J: TRBJ2-7
length: 13
size: few
V: TRBV7-3

CDR3: CASSFSTGIFNEKLFF
J: TRBJ1-4
length: 16
size: -
V: TRBV7-3

CDR3: CASSIGRERQHF
J: TRBJ1-5
length: 12
size: many
V: TRBV19

CDR3: CASSELGTSYGYTF
J: TRBJ1-2
length: 14
size: -
V: TRBV6-4

CDR3: CASSLGAGRDTEAFF
J: TRBJ1-1
length: 15
size: few
V: TRBV5-1

CDR3: CASSLLNQETQYF
J: TRBJ2-5
length: 13
size: -
V: TRBV5-8

CDR3: CSLGDSSSYEQYF
J: TRBJ2-7
length: 13
size: -
V: TRBV29-1

CDR3: CASSGTQLNTEAFF
J: TRBJ1-1
length: 14
size: few
V: TRBV12-3/TRBV12-4

CDR3: CASSLEGGGVNTGELFF
J: TRBJ2-2
length: 17
size: few
V: TRBV7-8

CDR3: CASSLSGQGSYEQYF
J: TRBJ2-7
length: 15
size: many
V: TRBV7-6

CDR3: CASTSTKQETQYF
J: TRBJ2-5
length: 13
size: -
V: TRBV5-4

CDR3: CSVAGGGNQPQHF
J: TRBJ1-5
length: 13
size: many
V: TRBV29-1

CDR3: CASSVEAGGIYEQYF
J: TRBJ2-7
length: 15
size: few
V: TRBV9

CDR3: CASSLDGVMNTEAFF
J: TRBJ1-1
length: 15
size: -
V: TRBV7-9

CDR3: CASSMGQPKPLHF
J: TRBJ1-6
length: 13
size: many
V: TRBV19

CDR3: CATSGPSTDTQYF
J: TRBJ2-3
length: 13
size: once
V: TRBV24-1

CDR3: CASRGADLHF
J: TRBJ1-6
length: 10
size: few
V: TRBV12-3/TRBV12-4

CDR3: CASSVEGNGPYEQYF
J: TRBJ2-7
length: 15
size: -
V: TRBV9

CDR3: CASSARDGARETQYF
J: TRBJ2-5
length: 15
size: few
V: TRBV2

CDR3: CASRRRGGIEQFF
J: TRBJ2-1
length: 13
size: -
V: TRBV7-9

CDR3: CASSIDAYSYEQYF
J: TRBJ2-7
length: 14
size: few
V: TRBV2

CDR3: CASSPDRRGQETQYF
J: TRBJ2-5
length: 15
size: few
V: TRBV12-3/TRBV12-4

CDR3: CASSPWGPSDSGANVLTF
J: TRBJ2-6
length: 18
size: -
V: TRBV7-6

CDR3: CASSSAFGVPRELFF
J: TRBJ2-2
length: 15
size: few
V: TRBV7-6

CDR3: CASSLPSPDGYTF
J: TRBJ1-2
length: 13
size: many
V: TRBV7-2

CDR3: CASSLSALIIGAYEQYF
J: TRBJ2-7
length: 17
size: once
V: TRBV7-2

CDR3: CASSKGTGDAETQYF
J: TRBJ2-5
length: 15
size: few
V: TRBV7-9

CDR3: CAISSGQGRETQYF
J: TRBJ2-5
length: 14
size: many
V: TRBV10-3

CDR3: CASSQDGRANQPQHF
J: TRBJ1-5
length: 15
size: many
V: TRBV4-1

CDR3: CASSLVGGEAYGYTF
J: TRBJ1-2
length: 15
size: many
V: TRBV5-1